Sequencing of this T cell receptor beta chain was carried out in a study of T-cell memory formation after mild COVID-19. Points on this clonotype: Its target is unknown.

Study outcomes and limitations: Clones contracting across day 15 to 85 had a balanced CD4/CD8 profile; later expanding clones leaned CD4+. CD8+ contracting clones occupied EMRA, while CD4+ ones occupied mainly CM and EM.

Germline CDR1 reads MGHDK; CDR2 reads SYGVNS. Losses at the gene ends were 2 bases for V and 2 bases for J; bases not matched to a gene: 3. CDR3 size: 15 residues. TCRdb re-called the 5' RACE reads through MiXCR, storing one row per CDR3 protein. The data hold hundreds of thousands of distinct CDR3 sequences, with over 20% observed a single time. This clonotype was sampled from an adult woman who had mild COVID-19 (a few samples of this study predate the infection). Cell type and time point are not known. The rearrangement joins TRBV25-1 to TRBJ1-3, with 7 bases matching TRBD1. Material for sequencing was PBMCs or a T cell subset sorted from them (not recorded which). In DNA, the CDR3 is TGTGCCAGCAGTGAAGACAGGGCCCCTGGAAACACCATATATTTT. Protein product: CASSEDRAPGNTIYF. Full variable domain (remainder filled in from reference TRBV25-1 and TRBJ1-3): EADIYQTPRYLVIGTGKKITLECSQTMGHDKMYWYQQDPGMELHLIHYSYGVNSTEKGDLSSESTVSRIRTEHFPLTLESARPSHTSQYLCASSEDRAPGNTIYFGEGSWLTVV.